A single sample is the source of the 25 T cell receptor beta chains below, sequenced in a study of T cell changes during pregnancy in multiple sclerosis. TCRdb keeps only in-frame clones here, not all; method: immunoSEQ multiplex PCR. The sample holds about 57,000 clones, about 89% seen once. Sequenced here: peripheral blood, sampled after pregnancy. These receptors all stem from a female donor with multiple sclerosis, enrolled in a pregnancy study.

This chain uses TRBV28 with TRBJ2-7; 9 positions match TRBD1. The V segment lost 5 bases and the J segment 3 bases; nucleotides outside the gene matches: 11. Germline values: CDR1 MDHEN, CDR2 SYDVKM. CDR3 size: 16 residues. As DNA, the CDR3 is TGTGCCAGCAGTCCCCCCTACGGACAGGGGATCTACGAGCAGTACTTC. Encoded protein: CASSPPYGQGIYEQYF. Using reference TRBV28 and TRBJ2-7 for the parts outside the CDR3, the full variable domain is DVKVTQSSRYLVKRTGEKVFLECVQDMDHENMFWYRQDPGLGLRLIYFSYDVKMKEKGDIPEGYSVSREKKERFSLILESASTNQTSMYLCASSPPYGQGIYEQYFGPGTRLTVT.

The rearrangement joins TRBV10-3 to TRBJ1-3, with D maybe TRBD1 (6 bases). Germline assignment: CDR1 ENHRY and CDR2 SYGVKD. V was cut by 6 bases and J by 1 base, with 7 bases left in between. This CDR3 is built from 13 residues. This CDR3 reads CAIRDSSGNTIYF. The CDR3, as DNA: TGTGCCATCAGGGACAGTTCTGGAAACACCATATATTTT.

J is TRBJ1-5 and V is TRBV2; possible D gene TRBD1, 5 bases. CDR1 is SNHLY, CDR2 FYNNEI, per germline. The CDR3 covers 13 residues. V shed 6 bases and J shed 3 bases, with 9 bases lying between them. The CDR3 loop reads CASRRDYNQPQHF. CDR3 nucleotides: TGTGCCAGCAGGAGGGACTACAATCAGCCCCAGCATTTT.

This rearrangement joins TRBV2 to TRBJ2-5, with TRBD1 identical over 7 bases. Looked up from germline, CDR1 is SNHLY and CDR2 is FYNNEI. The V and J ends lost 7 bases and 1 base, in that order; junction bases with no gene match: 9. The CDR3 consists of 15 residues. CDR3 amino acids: CASTQDRVGQETQYF. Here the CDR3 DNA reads TGTGCCAGCACCCAAGACAGGGTGGGCCAAGAGACCCAGTACTTC.

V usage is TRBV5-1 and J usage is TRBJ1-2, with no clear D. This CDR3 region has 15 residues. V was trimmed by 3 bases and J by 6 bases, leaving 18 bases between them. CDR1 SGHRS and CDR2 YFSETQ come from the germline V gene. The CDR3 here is CASSWRDPSPHGYTF. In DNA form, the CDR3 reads TGCGCCAGCAGCTGGAGAGACCCTTCACCCCATGGCTACACCTTC.

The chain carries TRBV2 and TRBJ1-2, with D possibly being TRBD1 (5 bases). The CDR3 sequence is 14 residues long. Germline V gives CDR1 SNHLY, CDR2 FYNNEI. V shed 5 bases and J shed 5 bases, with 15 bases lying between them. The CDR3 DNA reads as TGTGCCAGCAGTCCCACCACCGACAGTTATGGCTACACCTTC. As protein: CASSPTTDSYGYTF.

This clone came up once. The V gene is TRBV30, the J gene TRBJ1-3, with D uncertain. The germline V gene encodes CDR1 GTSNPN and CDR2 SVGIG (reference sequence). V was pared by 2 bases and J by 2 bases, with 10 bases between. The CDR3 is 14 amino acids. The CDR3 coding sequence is TGTGCCTGGAGTTTAGATTTACCTGGAAACACCATATATTTT. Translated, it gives CAWSLDLPGNTIYF.

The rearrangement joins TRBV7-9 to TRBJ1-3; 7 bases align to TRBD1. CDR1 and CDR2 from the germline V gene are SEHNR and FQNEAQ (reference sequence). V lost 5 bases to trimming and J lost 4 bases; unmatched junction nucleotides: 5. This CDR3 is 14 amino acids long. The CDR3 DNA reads TGTGCCAGCAGCCGAGGGACAGCCGGAAACACCATATATTTT. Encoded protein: CASSRGTAGNTIYF.

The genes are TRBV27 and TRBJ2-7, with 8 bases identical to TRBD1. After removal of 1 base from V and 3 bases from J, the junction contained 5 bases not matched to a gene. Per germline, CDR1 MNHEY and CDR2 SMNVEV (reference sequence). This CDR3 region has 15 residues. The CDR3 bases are TGTGCCAGCAGTTTATTCGGACAGGGTTTCTACGAGCAGTACTTC. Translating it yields CASSLFGQGFYEQYF.

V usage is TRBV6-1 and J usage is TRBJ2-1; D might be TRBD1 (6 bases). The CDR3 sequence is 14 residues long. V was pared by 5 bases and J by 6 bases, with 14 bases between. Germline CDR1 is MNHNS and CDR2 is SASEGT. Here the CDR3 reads CASSKTGIPNEQFF. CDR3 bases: TGTGCCAGCAGTAAAACAGGGATACCCAATGAGCAGTTCTTC.

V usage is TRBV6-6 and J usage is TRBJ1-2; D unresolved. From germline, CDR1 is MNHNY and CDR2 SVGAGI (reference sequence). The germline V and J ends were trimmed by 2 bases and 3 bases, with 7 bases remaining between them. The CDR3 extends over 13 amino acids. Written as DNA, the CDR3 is TGTGCCAGCAGTTACCAGGCGTACTATGGCTACACCTTC. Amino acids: CASSYQAYYGYTF.

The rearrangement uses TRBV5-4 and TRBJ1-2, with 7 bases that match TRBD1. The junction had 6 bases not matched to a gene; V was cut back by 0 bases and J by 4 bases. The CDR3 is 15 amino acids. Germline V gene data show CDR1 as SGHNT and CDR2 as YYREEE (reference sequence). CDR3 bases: TGTGCCAGCAGCTTGGACAGGAAGGGGGCCTATGGCTACACCTTC. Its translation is CASSLDRKGAYGYTF. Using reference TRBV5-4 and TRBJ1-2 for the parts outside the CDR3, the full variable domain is ETGVTQSPTHLIKTRGQQVTLRCSSQSGHNTVSWYQQALGQGPQFIFQYYREEENGRGNFPPRFSGLQFPNYSSELNVNALELDDSALYLCASSLDRKGAYGYTFGSGTRLTVV.

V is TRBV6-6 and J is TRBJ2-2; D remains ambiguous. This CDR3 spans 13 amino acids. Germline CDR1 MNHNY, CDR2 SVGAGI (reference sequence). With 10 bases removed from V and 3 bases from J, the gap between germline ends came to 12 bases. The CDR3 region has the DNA TGTGCCACCCCCACCGCGGACACCGGGGAGCTGTTTTTT. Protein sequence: CATPTADTGELFF.

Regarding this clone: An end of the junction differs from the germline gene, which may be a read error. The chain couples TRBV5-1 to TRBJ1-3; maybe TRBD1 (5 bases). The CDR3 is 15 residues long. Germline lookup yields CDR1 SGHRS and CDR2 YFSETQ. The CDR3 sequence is CAGSVQGVSGNTIYF. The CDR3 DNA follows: TGCGCCGGCAGCGTGCAGGGTGTATCTGGAAACACCATATATTTT.

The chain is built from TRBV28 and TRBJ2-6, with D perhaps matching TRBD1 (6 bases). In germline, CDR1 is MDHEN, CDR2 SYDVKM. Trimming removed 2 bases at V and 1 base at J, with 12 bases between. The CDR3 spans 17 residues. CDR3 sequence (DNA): TGTGCCAGCAGTTTAACCAGGGGCGTATCTGGGGCCAACGTCCTGACTTTC. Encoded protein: CASSLTRGVSGANVLTF.

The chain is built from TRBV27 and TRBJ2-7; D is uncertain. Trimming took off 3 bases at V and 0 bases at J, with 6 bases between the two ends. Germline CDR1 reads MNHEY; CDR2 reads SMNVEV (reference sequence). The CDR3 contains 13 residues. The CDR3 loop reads CASSLADSYEQYF. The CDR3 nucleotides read TGTGCCAGCAGTTTGGCAGACTCCTACGAGCAGTACTTC.

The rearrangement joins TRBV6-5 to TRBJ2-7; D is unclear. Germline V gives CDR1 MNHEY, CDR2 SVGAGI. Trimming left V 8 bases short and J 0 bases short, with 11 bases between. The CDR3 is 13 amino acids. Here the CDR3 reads CASDSTVSYEQYF. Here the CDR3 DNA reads TGTGCCAGCGACTCGACGGTCTCCTACGAGCAGTACTTC.

The CDR3: CASSPTGTAYNEQFF. DNA for the CDR3: TGCGCCAGCAGCCCTACCGGGACAGCTTACAATGAGCAGTTCTTC. This chain joins TRBV5-1 and TRBJ2-1, with TRBD1 identical over 7 bases. The V segment lost 4 bases and the J segment 4 bases; nucleotides outside the gene matches: 8. The CDR3 covers 15 residues. CDR1 and CDR2 (germline): SGHRS, YFSETQ.

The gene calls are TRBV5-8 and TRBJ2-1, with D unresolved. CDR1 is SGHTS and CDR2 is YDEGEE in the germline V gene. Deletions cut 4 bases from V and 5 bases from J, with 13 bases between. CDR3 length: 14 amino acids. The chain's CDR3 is CASSVPLVHNEQFF. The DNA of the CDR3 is TGTGCCAGCAGCGTCCCCCTAGTCCACAATGAGCAGTTCTTC.

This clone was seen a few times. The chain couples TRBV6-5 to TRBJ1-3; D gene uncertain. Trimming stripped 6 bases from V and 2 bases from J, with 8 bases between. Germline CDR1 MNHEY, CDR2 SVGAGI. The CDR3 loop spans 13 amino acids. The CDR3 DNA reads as TGTGCCAGCAGCGAGCCGGCTGGAAACACCATATATTTT. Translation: CASSEPAGNTIYF.

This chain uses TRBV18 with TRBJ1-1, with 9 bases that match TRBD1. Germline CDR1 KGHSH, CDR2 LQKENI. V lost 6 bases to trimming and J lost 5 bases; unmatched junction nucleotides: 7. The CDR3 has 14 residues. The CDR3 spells CASSLSGQGTEAFF. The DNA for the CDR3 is TGTGCCAGCTCCCTATCGGGACAGGGTACTGAAGCTTTCTTT.

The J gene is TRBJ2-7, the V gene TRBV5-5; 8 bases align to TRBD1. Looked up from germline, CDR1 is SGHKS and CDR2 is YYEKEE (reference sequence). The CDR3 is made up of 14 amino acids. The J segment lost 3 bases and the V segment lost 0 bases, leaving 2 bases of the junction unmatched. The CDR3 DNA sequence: TGTGCCAGCAGCTTGGCACAGGGGGTCTACGAGCAGTACTTC. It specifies CASSLAQGVYEQYF.

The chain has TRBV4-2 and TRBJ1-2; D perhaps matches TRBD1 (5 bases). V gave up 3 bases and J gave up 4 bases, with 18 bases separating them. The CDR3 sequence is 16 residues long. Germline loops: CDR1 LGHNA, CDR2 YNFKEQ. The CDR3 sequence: CASSQDQGIGLYGYTF. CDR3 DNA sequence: TGTGCCAGCAGCCAGGACCAGGGTATAGGTCTCTATGGCTACACCTTC.

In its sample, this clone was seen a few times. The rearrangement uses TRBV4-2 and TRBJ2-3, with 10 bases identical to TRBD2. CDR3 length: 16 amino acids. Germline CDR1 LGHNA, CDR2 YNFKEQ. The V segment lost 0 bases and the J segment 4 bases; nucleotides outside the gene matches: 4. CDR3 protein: CASSQELAGSSDTQYF. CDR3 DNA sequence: TGTGCCAGCAGCCAAGAACTAGCGGGGTCCTCAGATACGCAGTATTTT.

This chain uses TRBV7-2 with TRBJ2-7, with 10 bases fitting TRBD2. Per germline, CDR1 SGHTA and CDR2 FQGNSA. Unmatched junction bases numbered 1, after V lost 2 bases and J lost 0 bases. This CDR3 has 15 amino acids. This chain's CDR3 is CASSLLAGGSYEQYF. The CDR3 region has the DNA TGTGCCAGCAGCTTATTAGCGGGGGGCTCCTACGAGCAGTACTTC.